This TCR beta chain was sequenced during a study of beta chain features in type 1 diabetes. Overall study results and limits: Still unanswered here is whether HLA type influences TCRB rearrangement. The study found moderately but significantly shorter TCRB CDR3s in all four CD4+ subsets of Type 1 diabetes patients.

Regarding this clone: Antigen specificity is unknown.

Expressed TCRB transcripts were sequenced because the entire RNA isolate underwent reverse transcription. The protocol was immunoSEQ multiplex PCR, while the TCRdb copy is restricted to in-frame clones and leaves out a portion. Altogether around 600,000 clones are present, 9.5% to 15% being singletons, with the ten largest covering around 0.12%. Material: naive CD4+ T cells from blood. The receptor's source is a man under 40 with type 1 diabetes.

This CDR3 reads CASSQDQHGGSPLHF. The CDR3 DNA reads as TGTGCCAGCAGCCAAGATCAGCATGGCGGGTCACCCCTCCACTTT. V and J are TRBV4-2 and TRBJ1-6; D remains ambiguous. Trimming stripped 0 bases from V and 10 bases from J, with 13 bases between. The CDR3 runs 15 residues. In germline, CDR1 is LGHNA, CDR2 YNFKEQ.